The 32 T cell receptor beta chains given below trace back to one sample, sequenced in a study of T cell changes during pregnancy in multiple sclerosis. The method was immunoSEQ multiplex PCR; TCRdb's version includes in-frame clones alone and lacks a portion of them. The table shows over 60,000 clones, with approximately 95% occurring only once. This sample comprised peripheral blood, obtained in the first trimester of pregnancy. The receptors originated from a female donor with multiple sclerosis, enrolled in a pregnancy study.

The CDR3 spells CASSLRTGFNEQFF. CDR3 nucleotides: TGTGCCAGCAGCCTAAGAACAGGGTTCAATGAGCAGTTCTTC. The gene calls are TRBV4-2 and TRBJ2-1; possibly TRBD1 for D (6 bases). Trimming stripped 4 bases from V and 6 bases from J, with 13 bases between. Germline CDR1 and CDR2: LGHNA and YNFKEQ. The CDR3 is 14 residues long.

The V gene is TRBV5-1, the J gene TRBJ2-3, with 9 positions matching TRBD2. The CDR3 is 17 residues long. V shed 4 bases, J shed 4 bases, and the junction held 13 bases outside the gene matches. CDR1 SGHRS and CDR2 YFSETQ come from the germline V gene. CDR3 in amino acids: CASSPLTSGYSPDTQYF. CDR3 nucleotides: TGCGCCAGCAGCCCCCTGACTAGCGGATACTCCCCAGATACGCAGTATTTT.

The genes are TRBV11-2 and TRBJ2-7; 7 bases are shared with TRBD1. Germline CDR1 reads SGHAT; CDR2 reads FQNNGV. CDR3 length: 15 residues. After removal of 1 base from V and 0 bases from J, the junction contained 3 bases not matched to a gene. CDR3 protein: CASSLVDRASYEQYF. CDR3 nucleotide sequence: TGTGCCAGCAGCTTAGTCGACAGGGCCTCCTACGAGCAGTACTTC.

This rearrangement joins TRBV10-3 to TRBJ1-1; D is perhaps TRBD1 (6 bases). Trimming stripped 0 bases from V and 0 bases from J, with 11 bases between. CDR1 is ENHRY and CDR2 is SYGVKD in the germline V gene. This CDR3 comprises 16 residues. Written as DNA, the CDR3 is TGTGCCATCAGTGAGTCAAGGGGGGGAATGAACACTGAAGCTTTCTTT. This codes for CAISESRGGMNTEAFF.

The V and J genes are TRBV5-1 and TRBJ2-5, with 10 bases that match TRBD1. CDR1 and CDR2 (germline): SGHRS, YFSETQ. The CDR3 consists of 16 residues. Trimming at V came to 4 bases and at J to 5 bases, leaving 11 bases not matched to a gene. CDR3 nucleotides: TGCGCCAGCAGCGGAGGGGGACAGGGGACTGGCGAGACCCAGTACTTC. Protein sequence: CASSGGGQGTGETQYF. Complete variable domain (other parts from reference TRBV5-1 and TRBJ2-5): KAGVTQTPRYLIKTRGQQVTLSCSPISGHRSVSWYQQTPGQGLQFLFEYFSETQRNKGNFPGRFSGRQFSNSRSEMNVSTLELGDSALYLCASSGGGQGTGETQYFGPGTRLLVL.

This rearrangement joins TRBV2 to TRBJ2-3, with D uncertain. This CDR3 spans 14 amino acids. V shed 10 bases and J shed 0 bases, with 14 bases lying between them. Germline V gene sequence: CDR1 SNHLY, CDR2 FYNNEI. The CDR3 here is CAINPDSSTDTQYF. The CDR3 region has the DNA TGTGCCATCAACCCCGACTCTAGCACAGATACGCAGTATTTT.

This clone appeared once. The chain carries TRBV13 and TRBJ1-5; maybe TRBD1 (6 bases). The CDR3 is made up of 13 amino acids. Trimming took 2 bases from V and 5 from J, leaving 7 bases between them. CDR1 is PRHDT and CDR2 is FYEKMQ in the germline V gene (reference sequence). CDR3 DNA sequence: TGTGCCAGCAGCTTACAGGGGCATCAGCCCCAGCATTTT. It specifies CASSLQGHQPQHF. Full variable domain (missing parts from reference TRBV13 and TRBJ1-5): AAGVIQSPRHLIKEKRETATLKCYPIPRHDTVYWYQQGPGQDPQFLISFYEKMQSDKGSIPDRFSAQQFSDYHSELNMSSLELGDSALYFCASSLQGHQPQHFGDGTRLSIL.

The J gene is TRBJ2-3, the V gene TRBV5-1, with D maybe TRBD2 (6 bases). The CDR3 length is 15 residues. V lost 0 bases to trimming and J lost 2 bases, with 10 bases between them. Germline lookup yields CDR1 SGHRS and CDR2 YFSETQ. The CDR3 DNA reads as TGCGCCAGCAGCTTGGACGGGGGAACCACAGATACGCAGTATTTT. It yields the protein CASSLDGGTTDTQYF. Looking up the rest from reference TRBV5-1 and TRBJ2-3 gives the full variable domain: KAGVTQTPRYLIKTRGQQVTLSCSPISGHRSVSWYQQTPGQGLQFLFEYFSETQRNKGNFPGRFSGRQFSNSRSEMNVSTLELGDSALYLCASSLDGGTTDTQYFGPGTRLTVL.

This sequence joins TRBV11-1 and TRBJ2-1; D might be TRBD2 (6 bases). Germline V gives CDR1 SGHAT, CDR2 FQDESV (reference sequence). The CDR3 contains 15 residues. V was clipped by 7 bases and J by 9 bases, with 22 bases between them. CDR3 region: CASTLRLGRTGEQFF. DNA of the CDR3: TGTGCCAGCACCCTTAGACTAGGGAGGACCGGTGAGCAGTTCTTC. Looking up the rest from reference TRBV11-1 and TRBJ2-1 gives the full variable domain: EAEVAQSPRYKITEKSQAVAFWCDPISGHATLYWYRQILGQGPELLVQFQDESVVDDSQLPKDRFSAERLKGVDSTLKIQPAELGDSAMYLCASTLRLGRTGEQFFGPGTRLTVL.

About this clone: The same CDR3 can be traced to other DNA sequences in this sample. The CDR3 DNA follows: TGTGCCAGCAGTGGGACAGTTAACTATGGCTACACCTTC. This translates into CASSGTVNYGYTF. The chain is built from TRBV2 and TRBJ1-2; D perhaps matches TRBD1 (6 bases). V was pared by 4 bases and J by 1 base, with 7 bases between. Germline CDR1 SNHLY, CDR2 FYNNEI. This CDR3 has 13 amino acids. The full variable domain, rest sourced from reference TRBV2 and TRBJ1-2, is EPEVTQTPSHQVTQMGQEVILRCVPISNHLYFYWYRQILGQKVEFLVSFYNNEISEKSEIFDDQFSVERPDGSNFTLKIRSTKLEDSAMYFCASSGTVNYGYTFGSGTRLTVV.

This clone was recorded once. The rearrangement joins TRBV7-9 to TRBJ2-2; TRBD2 agrees at 11 bases. Germline V gives CDR1 SEHNR, CDR2 FQNEAQ (reference sequence). Trimming cost V 5 bases and J 4 bases; bases outside gene matches: 6. The CDR3 is 16 residues long. In DNA form, the CDR3 reads TGTGCCAGCAGCATTAGCGGGGGGGCCGGCACCGGGGAGCTGTTTTTT. This translates into CASSISGGAGTGELFF.

J is TRBJ2-7 and V is TRBV10-1; D is ambiguous. Germline CDR1 WNHNN, CDR2 SYGVQD (reference sequence). V was cut by 0 bases and J by 3 bases, with 6 bases left in between. CDR3 length: 13 amino acids. The chain's CDR3 is CASSESLVYEQYF. The CDR3 DNA sequence: TGCGCCAGCAGTGAGTCTCTAGTCTACGAGCAGTACTTC.

This clone was seen a few times. The chain has TRBV19 and TRBJ2-2, with D perhaps TRBD1 (5 bases). CDR3 length equals 14 residues. From germline, CDR1 is LNHDA and CDR2 SQIVND (reference sequence). The V end lost 4 bases, the J end lost 5 bases, and 11 bases lay between the germline ends. The DNA of the CDR3 is TGTGCCAGTAGTACCTACAAGGGGACCGGGGAGCTGTTTTTT. Translated: CASSTYKGTGELFF.

The chain has TRBV4-3 and TRBJ2-1, with TRBD2 identical over 7 bases. With V trimmed by 0 bases and J by 3 bases, 5 bases remained unmatched. CDR1 and CDR2 from the germline V gene are LGHNA and YSLEER. The CDR3 is made up of 16 amino acids. Written as DNA, the CDR3 is TGCGCCAGCAGCCAAGAGACTAGCCGGATCTACAATGAGCAGTTCTTC. It translates to CASSQETSRIYNEQFF.

The rearrangement uses TRBV10-3 and TRBJ1-1; 8 bases are a match to TRBD1. Germline assignment: CDR1 ENHRY and CDR2 SYGVKD. V was pared by 6 bases and J by 6 bases, with 0 bases of the junction left unmatched. The CDR3 is made up of 11 amino acids. The CDR3 DNA follows: TGTGCCATCAGGACAGGGGCTGAAGCTTTCTTT. Translating gives CAIRTGAEAFF.

The CDR3 loop reads CASSPRGHGDTGELFF. CDR3 DNA sequence: TGTGCCAGCAGCCCCAGGGGGCATGGAGACACCGGGGAGCTGTTTTTT. J is TRBJ2-2 and V is TRBV7-2; 8 bases agree with TRBD1. CDR3 size: 16 residues. The V gene's germline CDR1 is SGHTA and CDR2 FQGNSA. With 5 bases clipped from V and 3 bases from J, the junction kept 8 bases outside the gene matches.

This clone was observed a few times. DNA for the CDR3: TGCAGCGTTACCGCCATGAGAGCTGAAGCTTTCTTT. Amino acid sequence: CSVTAMRAEAFF. This chain uses TRBV29-1 with TRBJ1-1; D is unclear. V lost 5 bases and J 6 bases, leaving 13 bases between the germline ends. Germline V gives CDR1 SQVTM, CDR2 ANQGSEA. This CDR3 comprises 12 residues.

The chain joins TRBV29-1 to TRBJ2-7, with a possible D match to TRBD1 (6 bases). The ends were cut back, 7 bases at V and 2 bases at J, with 9 bases in the middle. Germline assignment: CDR1 SQVTM and CDR2 ANQGSEA. The CDR3 length is 11 residues. This CDR3 is CSARTAYEQYF. In nucleotides, the CDR3 is TGCAGCGCCCGGACAGCCTACGAGCAGTACTTC.

The rearrangement joins TRBV27 to TRBJ2-3, with a weak D call TRBD1 (5 bases). In germline, CDR1 is MNHEY, CDR2 SMNVEV (reference sequence). V was trimmed by 1 base and J by 0 bases, leaving 8 bases between them. CDR3 size: 15 residues. CDR3 in amino acids: CASSLFQGSTDTQYF. The DNA for the CDR3 is TGTGCCAGCAGTTTATTCCAGGGTAGCACAGATACGCAGTATTTT.

The V call is TRBV19, the J call TRBJ2-1; 7 bases match TRBD2. Losses at the gene ends were 2 bases for V and 1 base for J; bases not matched to a gene: 5. This CDR3 is 16 amino acids long. CDR1 LNHDA and CDR2 SQIVND come from the germline V gene (reference sequence). The CDR3 is CASSIPGGYSYNEQFF. CDR3 DNA: TGTGCCAGTAGTATACCGGGAGGTTATTCCTACAATGAGCAGTTCTTC.

V and J are TRBV27 and TRBJ2-1; TRBD2 is a possible D gene (6 bases). The germline V gene has CDR1 MNHEY and CDR2 SMNVEV (reference sequence). The CDR3 loop spans 13 amino acids. Trimming removed 6 bases at V and 6 bases at J, with 12 bases between. This CDR3 reads CASSYGTVNEQFF. The CDR3 region has the DNA TGTGCCAGCAGCTACGGGACTGTCAATGAGCAGTTCTTC.

The chain employs TRBV27 and TRBJ2-1; D is uncertain. There are 15 residues in the CDR3. CDR1 and CDR2 from the germline V gene are MNHEY and SMNVEV (reference sequence). The V end was cut by 5 bases, the J end by 0 bases, with 11 bases between. CDR3 DNA sequence: TGTGCCAGCAGTCTAGACTGGAGCTCCTACAATGAGCAGTTCTTC. Translation gives CASSLDWSSYNEQFF.

V usage is TRBV5-1 and J usage is TRBJ2-6; possibly TRBD2 for D (7 bases). Trimming cost V 3 bases and J 12 bases, with 19 bases left between them. The CDR3 runs to 15 residues. Germline V CDR1 and CDR2: SGHRS, YFSETQ. DNA of the CDR3: TGCGCCAGCAGCTCCAGCGGGACATCCATCCGCGTCCTGACTTTC. This translates into CASSSSGTSIRVLTF.

The count of this clone is one. This chain connects TRBV29-1 to TRBJ2-7; 8 bases agree with TRBD2. The CDR3 has 15 residues. V lost 5 bases, J lost 7 bases, and 16 bases stayed unmatched. The germline V gene encodes CDR1 SQVTM and CDR2 ANQGSEA. CDR3 sequence (DNA): TGCAGCGTTCGGCCTTTGAGCGGGAGAAGTGAGGAGCAGTACTTC. It yields the protein CSVRPLSGRSEEQYF.

This chain joins TRBV7-2 and TRBJ2-1; TRBD1 aligns across 11 bases. CDR1 and CDR2 from the germline V gene are SGHTA and FQGNSA. CDR3 length: 15 amino acids. J lost 5 bases, V lost 3 bases, and 3 bases had no gene match. The CDR3 region has the DNA TGTGCCAGCAGCTTCGGACAGGGGGCTAACAATGAGCAGTTCTTC. It is translated as CASSFGQGANNEQFF.

The chain has TRBV9 and TRBJ2-7; 7 bases line up with TRBD2. This CDR3 is 15 amino acids long. The trim removed 4 bases at V and 4 bases at J, leaving 11 bases unmatched. Germline assignment: CDR1 SGDLS and CDR2 YYNGEE. The CDR3 spells CASSPWEGGVYEQYF. The DNA for the CDR3 is TGTGCCAGCAGCCCCTGGGAGGGCGGCGTATACGAGCAGTACTTC.

This sequence joins TRBV6-4 and TRBJ2-2; 7 nucleotides agree with TRBD1. The CDR3 runs 14 residues. Germline-derived CDR1 and CDR2 are MRHNA and SNTAGT. Trimming removed 6 bases from V and 4 bases from J; junction bases left unmatched: 5. CDR3 residues: CASRRQGSTGELFF. DNA for the CDR3: TGTGCCAGCAGGCGACAGGGTTCCACCGGGGAGCTGTTTTTT.

This clone was seen a few times. The chain joins TRBV19 to TRBJ2-2; D is undetermined. The CDR3 contains 15 residues. Germline assignment: CDR1 LNHDA and CDR2 SQIVND (reference sequence). V lost 5 bases and J lost 0, with 10 bases in between. The CDR3 nucleotides are TGTGCCAGTAGTGGTACGGGTTCGAACACCGGGGAGCTGTTTTTT. This sequence encodes CASSGTGSNTGELFF.

V usage is TRBV6-1 and J usage is TRBJ2-4, with TRBD1 as a possible D gene (5 bases). The CDR3 is 19 amino acids. The V gene lost 2 bases and the J gene lost 1 base, with 21 bases spanning the gap. CDR1 is MNHNS, CDR2 SASEGT, per germline. The CDR3 region has the DNA TGTGCCAGCAGTGAACTTGTGACAGAGGTCTTGGTGGCCAAAAACATTCAGTACTTC. Translating gives CASSELVTEVLVAKNIQYF.

The genes are TRBV6-1 and TRBJ1-1; D unresolved. The V end lost 3 bases, the J end lost 1 base, and 9 bases lay between the germline ends. The V gene's germline CDR1 is MNHNS and CDR2 SASEGT. The CDR3 consists of 14 residues. The CDR3 nucleotides read TGTGCCAGCAGTGAGCGGCTCCCGAACACTGAAGCTTTCTTT. Translating it yields CASSERLPNTEAFF.

V gene TRBV7-2 combines with J gene TRBJ2-7; D unresolved. Per germline, CDR1 SGHTA and CDR2 FQGNSA. V was trimmed by 4 bases and J by 4 bases, leaving 14 bases between them. This CDR3 is built from 14 residues. CDR3 in DNA: TGTGCCAGCAGCTACCGAGAAGTAGCTTACGAGCAGTACTTC. Amino acids: CASSYREVAYEQYF.

The chain employs TRBV7-9 and TRBJ2-1, with 9 bases matching TRBD2. Per the germline V gene, CDR1 is SEHNR and CDR2 is FQNEAQ (reference sequence). This CDR3 is built from 16 residues. V gave up 3 bases and J gave up 5 bases; unmatched junction bases: 8. CDR3: CASSLRPSGANNEQFF. In DNA, the CDR3 is TGTGCCAGCAGCTTGAGACCTAGCGGGGCAAACAATGAGCAGTTCTTC. The full variable domain, rest sourced from reference TRBV7-9 and TRBJ2-1, is DTGVSQNPRHKITKRGQNVTFRCDPISEHNRLYWYRQTLGQGPEFLTYFQNEAQLEKSRLLSDRFSAERPKGSFSTLEIQRTEQGDSAMYLCASSLRPSGANNEQFFGPGTRLTVL.